Listed here are 21 T cell receptor beta chains from one sample, sequenced in a study of cytomegalovirus exposure and HLA in healthy donors. Amplification used 60 Vbeta primers and 13 Jbeta primers. TCRdb's copy holds only in-frame clones and misses some; the assay was immunoSEQ multiplex PCR. This sample carries some 130,000 clones, under 75% of them seen once, and the ten largest clones take under 2.5%. The sample was PBMCs. All receptors derive from a woman in her 40s in good health and CMV-seronegative.

Here the CDR3 reads CASSKSPGDTLHF. CDR3 nucleotides: TGTGCCAGTAGCAAATCGCCAGGGGATACCCTCCACTTT. The rearrangement joins TRBV19 to TRBJ1-6, with a weak D call TRBD1 (6 bases). Germline V lookup: CDR1 LNHDA, CDR2 SQIVND (reference sequence). The CDR3 length is 13 residues. V dropped 6 bases and J dropped 14 bases, with 17 bases sitting between them.

This clone occurred a few times. The J gene is TRBJ1-1, the V gene TRBV5-1; D is ambiguous. CDR1 is SGHRS, CDR2 YFSETQ, per germline. CDR3 length: 14 residues. V lost 1 base and J lost 4, with 11 bases in between. CDR3 amino acids: CASSLTSGSTEAFF. CDR3 bases: TGCGCCAGCAGCTTGACGTCCGGGAGCACTGAAGCTTTCTTT.

V gene TRBV2 combines with J gene TRBJ1-5, with a possible D match to TRBD1 (6 bases). The CDR3 extends over 13 amino acids. Germline V gene data show CDR1 as SNHLY and CDR2 as FYNNEI. V dropped 11 bases and J dropped 5 bases, with 16 bases sitting between them. The CDR3 spells CAAGAGDDQPQHF. DNA for the CDR3: TGTGCCGCGGGGGCAGGGGACGATCAGCCCCAGCATTTT.

The rearrangement joins TRBV27 to TRBJ1-2, with 7 bases that match TRBD1. This CDR3 has 14 residues. Germline values: CDR1 MNHEY, CDR2 SMNVEV (reference sequence). J lost 7 bases, V lost 0 bases, and 5 bases had no gene match. The CDR3 loop is CASSLSTGLSGYTF. CDR3 in DNA: TGTGCCAGCAGTTTATCGACAGGGCTGTCTGGCTACACCTTC.

V and J are TRBV5-4 and TRBJ1-1; possible D gene TRBD1, 6 bases. This CDR3 is built from 15 residues. Germline assignment: CDR1 SGHNT and CDR2 YYREEE (reference sequence). V was cut by 0 bases and J by 3 bases, with 12 bases left in between. CDR3 loop: CASSLGRGRDTEAFF. The CDR3 DNA reads TGTGCCAGCAGCTTGGGGCGGGGGCGAGACACTGAAGCTTTCTTT. Looking up the rest from reference TRBV5-4 and TRBJ1-1 gives the full variable domain: ETGVTQSPTHLIKTRGQQVTLRCSSQSGHNTVSWYQQALGQGPQFIFQYYREEENGRGNFPPRFSGLQFPNYSSELNVNALELDDSALYLCASSLGRGRDTEAFFGQGTRLTVV.

The chain employs TRBV7-9 and TRBJ2-1; 7 bases are a match to TRBD1. In germline, CDR1 is SEHNR, CDR2 FQNEAQ (reference sequence). J gave up 0 bases and V 5 bases, and 4 bases lay outside the gene matches. This CDR3 has 15 residues. The CDR3 is CASSRDRVSYNEQFF. Here the CDR3 DNA reads TGTGCCAGCAGCCGAGACAGGGTCTCCTACAATGAGCAGTTCTTC.

This clone came up once. The CDR3 here is CAAREAFNTEAFF. The CDR3 nucleotides are TGTGCCGCTCGGGAGGCCTTTAACACTGAAGCTTTCTTT. The chain links TRBV10-3 to TRBJ1-1; D not certain. The CDR3 extends over 13 amino acids. From germline, CDR1 is ENHRY and CDR2 SYGVKD. The V and J ends lost 11 bases and 2 bases respectively, with 15 bases between them.

V is TRBV7-2 and J is TRBJ2-2, with D perhaps TRBD1 (6 bases). Germline CDR1 SGHTA, CDR2 FQGNSA. This CDR3 has 19 residues. Trimming shortened V by 2 bases and J by 4 bases, and 23 bases separated the two germline ends. Here the CDR3 DNA reads TGTGCCAGCAGCTTATGGCAGGGGCTAAGGTCGATAACCACCGGGGAGCTGTTTTTT. It is translated as CASSLWQGLRSITTGELFF. Full variable domain (outside the CDR3, taken from reference TRBV7-2 and TRBJ2-2): GAGVSQSPSNKVTEKGKDVELRCDPISGHTALYWYRQSLGQGLEFLIYFQGNSAPDKSGLPSDRFSAERTGGSVSTLTIQRTQQEDSAVYLCASSLWQGLRSITTGELFFGEGSRLTVL.

This chain connects TRBV2 to TRBJ2-7, with D maybe TRBD1 (5 bases). CDR3 length: 12 amino acids. CDR1 and CDR2 (germline): SNHLY, FYNNEI. The ends were cut back, 8 bases at V and 0 bases at J, with 8 bases in the middle. The CDR3 sequence is CASSRGSYEQYF. The DNA for the CDR3 is TGTGCCAGCTCTAGGGGCTCCTACGAGCAGTACTTC.

J is TRBJ2-7 and V is TRBV4-1; a weak D match, TRBD2 (7 bases). The CDR3 is 17 amino acids. Per the germline V gene, CDR1 is MGHRA and CDR2 is YSYEKL. The V end lost 4 bases, the J end lost 4 bases, and 23 bases lay between the germline ends. CDR3 loop: CASSPLGGQGNSYEQYF. As DNA, the CDR3 is TGCGCCAGCAGCCCCCTCGGGGGGCAGGGGAATAGTTACGAGCAGTACTTC.

This chain connects TRBV9 to TRBJ2-7; TRBD2 matches at 11 bases. The CDR3 extends over 16 amino acids. V dropped 3 bases and J dropped 3; count of bases not matched to a gene: 8. Germline CDR1 is SGDLS and CDR2 is YYNGEE. CDR3 loop: CASSGDLAGGNYEQYF. CDR3 coding DNA: TGTGCCAGCAGCGGAGACCTAGCGGGGGGAAACTACGAGCAGTACTTC. Filled out from reference TRBV9 and TRBJ2-7, the complete variable domain reads DSGVTQTPKHLITATGQRVTLRCSPRSGDLSVYWYQQSLDQGLQFLIQYYNGEERAKGNILERFSAQQFPDLHSELNLSSLELGDSALYFCASSGDLAGGNYEQYFGPGTRLTVT.

This rearrangement joins TRBV16 to TRBJ1-1, with 9 bases identical to TRBD1. The germline CDR1 and CDR2 sequences are KGHSY and FQNENV. The V and J ends lost 6 bases and 5 bases, in that order; junction bases with no gene match: 4. There are 13 residues in the CDR3. The CDR3 DNA reads as TGTGCCAGCAGTCGACAGGGGGGAACTGAAGCTTTCTTT. Encoded protein: CASSRQGGTEAFF.

The CDR3 sequence is CAISDPGGTAYNYGYTF. CDR3 DNA: TGTGCCATCAGTGACCCCGGAGGGACAGCGTATAACTATGGCTACACCTTC. The chain is built from TRBV10-3 and TRBJ1-2; 7 bases are a match to TRBD1. CDR1 is ENHRY, CDR2 SYGVKD, per germline. This CDR3 contains 17 residues. Losses at the gene ends were 3 bases for V and 1 base for J; bases not matched to a gene: 11.

The DNA of the CDR3 is TGTGCCAGCTCACCAGACATGAACACCGGGGAGCTGTTTTTT. This translates into CASSPDMNTGELFF. The genes are TRBV18 and TRBJ2-2, with unresolved D. The germline V and J ends were trimmed by 2 bases and 1 base, with 5 bases remaining between them. CDR1 KGHSH and CDR2 LQKENI come from the germline V gene. This CDR3 region has 14 residues.

The chain couples TRBV12-5 to TRBJ2-5; 12 bases are shared with TRBD2. CDR3 size: 18 residues. Trimming took 7 bases from V and 7 from J; bases not matched to a gene: 19. Germline V gene lookup returns CDR1 LGHNT and CDR2 FRNRAP. The CDR3 region is CASADLELAGGLSRTQYF. In DNA form, the CDR3 reads TGTGCTAGTGCCGACCTCGAACTAGCGGGGGGACTCTCGAGGACCCAGTACTTC.

This clone has more than one count but fewer than ten. The chain recombines TRBV19 with TRBJ2-7, with TRBD1 matching 8 bases. The CDR3 is 14 amino acids. CDR1 and CDR2 from the germline V gene are LNHDA and SQIVND (reference sequence). V shed 3 bases and J 0 bases; nucleotides not matched to a gene: 1. CDR3 protein: CASSIQGASYEQYF. The CDR3 DNA is TGTGCCAGTAGTATCCAGGGGGCCTCCTACGAGCAGTACTTC.

The chain links TRBV30 to TRBJ1-2, with 7 bases that match TRBD1. Germline lookup yields CDR1 GTSNPN and CDR2 SVGIG (reference sequence). CDR3 length equals 17 residues. J lost 8 bases, V lost 0 bases, and 18 bases had no gene match. The CDR3 DNA reads TGTGCCTGGAGTGTAACCGGAGGGGCAGGGGGAATCAGGGGCTACACCTTC. Its translation: CAWSVTGGAGGIRGYTF.

V and J are TRBV27 and TRBJ1-1; D possibly corresponds to TRBD1 (6 bases). The CDR3 loop spans 13 amino acids. The ends were cut back, 4 bases at V and 11 bases at J, with 17 bases in the middle. Germline values: CDR1 MNHEY, CDR2 SMNVEV (reference sequence). This CDR3 is CASSSISTGWAFF. Written as DNA, the CDR3 is TGTGCCAGCAGTTCTATCTCCACAGGGTGGGCTTTCTTT.

This clone was seen more than once but under ten times. The chain combines TRBV7-2 with TRBJ1-1; no clear D. V lost 2 bases and J 5 bases, leaving 6 bases between the germline ends. CDR3 length: 12 amino acids. Germline V gene lookup returns CDR1 SGHTA and CDR2 FQGNSA. CDR3 loop: CASSLRGTEAFF. The CDR3 DNA sequence: TGTGCCAGCAGCTTACGGGGTACTGAAGCTTTCTTT. The variable domain in full, with the rest retrieved from reference TRBV7-2 and TRBJ1-1, is GAGVSQSPSNKVTEKGKDVELRCDPISGHTALYWYRQSLGQGLEFLIYFQGNSAPDKSGLPSDRFSAERTGGSVSTLTIQRTQQEDSAVYLCASSLRGTEAFFGQGTRLTVV.

The V gene is TRBV29-1, the J gene TRBJ1-1, with a possible D match to TRBD1 (6 bases). Germline CDR1 reads SQVTM; CDR2 reads ANQGSEA. The V end lost 7 bases, the J end lost 1 base, and 16 bases lay between the germline ends. CDR3 size: 14 residues. DNA of the CDR3: TGCAGCGCGACCCCCCGGACAGCGAACACTGAAGCTTTCTTT. Translation gives CSATPRTANTEAFF.

The chain links TRBV28 to TRBJ1-4, with D unresolved. The germline CDR1 and CDR2 sequences are MDHEN and SYDVKM. The CDR3 is 16 amino acids. V dropped 2 bases and J dropped 8 bases, with 18 bases sitting between them. The CDR3 sequence: CASSLGNGVGGEKLFF. Written as DNA, the CDR3 is TGTGCCAGCAGTTTAGGGAACGGGGTCGGTGGGGAAAAACTGTTTTTT.